This T cell receptor (beta chain) was recovered during a study of blood T cells in healthy people across ages. On this clonotype: Its cognate antigen is unknown.

A sample-barcoded 5' primer and a J-beta primer mix were used in a second PCR of about 7 to 12 cycles. MiXCR, run by TCRdb on the 5' RACE reads, gives a single entry per CDR3 protein. The sample lists roughly 680,000 distinct CDR3 sequences, approximately 52% occurring once. Study observations and caveats: With age, beta diversity per million T cells declined roughly linearly, significantly by roughly 40.

The specimen sequenced was blood. This receptor was identified in a woman at least 80 years old in good health.

The CDR3 region is CASNQRGTGASPLHF. The CDR3, as DNA: TGTGCCAGCAACCAACGAGGGACAGGAGCTTCACCCCTCCACTTT. This sequence joins TRBV7-2 and TRBJ1-6, with TRBD1 matching 8 bases. Germline assignment: CDR1 SGHTA and CDR2 FQGNSA. The CDR3 runs to 15 residues. The J segment lost 9 bases and the V segment lost 7 bases, leaving 11 bases of the junction unmatched.